This section outlines one T cell receptor beta chain sequence together with its context. Its antigen remains unknown. Germline and junction disagree at one end, which may indicate a read error. The data originate from a study of cytomegalovirus exposure and HLA in healthy donors. Study results and limitations: Information on immune exposure was restricted to one variable (CMV serostatus). V- and J-gene trimming of TCR beta was linked (in a later analysis) to a missense DCLRE1C variant. In vitro confirmation showed a few CMV-associated chains to be CMV antigen specific. A later examination showed that TCR association rates differed by HLA locus, with DRB1 most and HLA-C fewest.

Germline assignment: CDR1 SEHNR and CDR2 FQNEAQ (reference sequence). This CDR3 has 16 amino acids. The PCR used 60 Vbeta and 13 Jbeta primers. Assay: immunoSEQ multiplex PCR; the TCRdb copy retains only in-frame clones and omits some. Of around 220,000 clones in the sample, 60% to 80% are singletons; the top ten hold 1.8%. The sample taken for sequencing was PBMCs. This chain joins TRBV7-9 and TRBJ2-3, with 10 bases fitting TRBD2. The source is a woman in her thirties in good health and CMV-seronegative. In nucleotides, the CDR3 is TGTTCCAGCAGCTTAGGAACTAGCGGGGGCACAGATACGCAGTATTTT. Translating gives CSSSLGTSGGTDTQYF. The whole variable domain, remainder taken from reference TRBV7-9 and TRBJ2-3, is DTGVSQNPRHKITKRGQNVTFRCDPISEHNRLYWYRQTLGQGPEFLTYFQNEAQLEKSRLLSDRFSAERPKGSFSTLEIQRTEQGDSAMYLCSSSLGTSGGTDTQYFGPGTRLTVL.